This T cell receptor beta chain originates from a study of blood T cell repertoires in COVID-19. The wider study: Italy, Spain and the United States were the sources of the convalescent and acute COVID-19 samples. PBMCs, B-cell-depleted T cells, or T cells were the source of the cDNA or gDNA that made up the material.

Original handling: Estimated nucleated cell counts came from reference gene primer amplification. Clones were read by immunoSEQ multiplex PCR, and TCRdb kept only the in-frame ones, dropping some. For V, J and clone size, that table is used; D and trimming come from the DNA. The sample consists of tens of thousands of clones, around 85% of them appearing once. The CDR3 loop spans 16 amino acids. J lost 3 bases, V lost 1 base, and 3 bases had no gene match. Germline CDR1 SGHTA, CDR2 FQGNSA. Sample: peripheral blood. The chain joins TRBV7-2 to TRBJ2-5; the match to TRBD2 covers 12 bases. This receptor was obtained from an elderly woman with active or convalescent COVID-19. CDR3 loop: CASSLGLAGAKETQYF. CDR3 nucleotide sequence: TGTGCCAGCAGCTTAGGACTAGCGGGGGCCAAAGAGACCCAGTACTTC. The full variable domain, in which reference TRBV7-2 and TRBJ2-5 provide the parts outside the CDR3, is GAGVSQSPSNKVTEKGKDVELRCDPISGHTALYWYRQSLGQGLEFLIYFQGNSAPDKSGLPSDRFSAERTGGSVSTLTIQRTQQEDSAVYLCASSLGLAGAKETQYFGPGTRLLVL.